One sample yielded the 24 T cell receptor beta chains listed below, sequenced in a study of blood T cell repertoires in COVID-19. Sequencing used immunoSEQ multiplex PCR; TCRdb keeps in-frame clones, though not all of them. Seen here are fewer than 55,000 clones, approximately 86% observed once, and the top ten hold around 3%. The sample comprised peripheral blood. The receptors originated from a man in his fifties or sixties with active COVID-19.

This sequence joins TRBV19 and TRBJ1-4, with TRBD1 matching 10 bases. This CDR3 has 15 amino acids. J gave up 2 bases and V 7 bases, and 4 bases lay outside the gene matches. Per germline, CDR1 LNHDA and CDR2 SQIVND (reference sequence). CDR3 nucleotide sequence: TGTGCCAGTACGGACAGGGGGTCGACTAATGAAAAACTGTTTTTT. Amino acids: CASTDRGSTNEKLFF. Based on the CDR3 plus reference TRBV19 and TRBJ1-4, the full variable domain is DGGITQSPKYLFRKEGQNVTLSCEQNLNHDAMYWYRQDPGQGLRLIYYSQIVNDFQKGDIAEGYSVSREKKESFPLTVTSAQKNPTAFYLCASTDRGSTNEKLFFGSGTQLSVL.

This chain connects TRBV5-6 to TRBJ2-7, with D possibly matching TRBD1 (6 bases). Germline V gene data show CDR1 as SGHDT and CDR2 as YYEEEE. V gave up 0 bases and J gave up 6 bases, with 19 bases separating them. This CDR3 has 16 residues. The CDR3 sequence is CASSLGVGASRSEQYV. As DNA, the CDR3 is TGTGCCAGCAGCTTGGGGGTGGGGGCTAGCAGGTCCGAGCAGTACGTC.

The chain recombines TRBV11-3 with TRBJ2-5; 10 bases match TRBD1. V trimming: 4 bases; J trimming: 4 bases; junction bases outside the gene matches: 6. The CDR3 spans 15 residues. Germline V gene data show CDR1 as SGHNT and CDR2 as YENEEA. The CDR3 sequence: CASSSRRDRGETQYF. The CDR3 nucleotides are TGTGCCAGCAGCTCTCGTCGGGACAGGGGAGAGACCCAGTACTTC.

V and J are TRBV7-9 and TRBJ1-2, with TRBD1 matching over 7 bases. The CDR3 extends over 15 amino acids. CDR1 is SEHNR and CDR2 is FQNEAQ in the germline V gene (reference sequence). The trim removed 5 bases at V and 6 bases at J, leaving 12 bases unmatched. CDR3 in amino acids: CASSPMIGGTDGYTF. The CDR3, as DNA: TGTGCCAGCAGCCCTATGATCGGCGGGACAGATGGCTACACCTTC.

The V and J genes are TRBV21-1 and TRBJ1-1; the D call in the table, TRBD1, was not verified against the DNA. TRBV21-1 is deemed a pseudogene. CDR3 length equals 16 residues. DNA for the CDR3: TGTGCCAGCAGCAAAGCGCTGAGGGGGCCGAACACTGAAGCTTTCTTT. It translates to CASSKALRGPNTEAFF.

This chain links TRBV7-9 with TRBJ2-3; TRBD2 matches 9 bases. The CDR3 totals 16 residues. V gave up 4 bases and J gave up 8 bases; unmatched junction bases: 13. Germline CDR1 SEHNR, CDR2 FQNEAQ (reference sequence). CDR3 residues: CASSSGFGGRAPTQYF. CDR3 bases: TGTGCCAGCAGCTCAGGGTTTGGCGGGAGGGCCCCTACGCAGTATTTT.

This rearrangement joins TRBV9 to TRBJ2-7, with a weak D call TRBD1 (8 bases). This CDR3 has 16 amino acids. Trimming left V 4 bases short and J 1 base short, with 18 bases between. CDR1 is SGDLS and CDR2 is YYNGEE in the germline V gene. CDR3 residues: CASSKQGGKGSYEQYF. CDR3 coding DNA: TGTGCCAGCAGCAAACAGGGGGGGAAGGGATCCTACGAGCAGTACTTC.

This chain connects TRBV7-3 to TRBJ2-2; D might be TRBD1 (6 bases). The germline gives CDR1 SGHTA, CDR2 FQGTGA. V lost 5 bases and J 7 bases, leaving 14 bases between the germline ends. The CDR3 consists of 14 residues. The CDR3: CASSLQTGIGELFF. DNA for the CDR3: TGTGCCAGCAGCCTACAAACAGGGATCGGGGAGCTGTTTTTT.

The rearrangement uses TRBV6-2 or TRBV6-3 and TRBJ2-1; D call uncertain. The CDR3 spans 13 residues. In germline, CDR1 is MNHEY, CDR2 SVGEGT. Trimming stripped 6 bases from V and 4 bases from J, with 10 bases between. CDR3 sequence reads: CASSRDGYNEQFF. The CDR3 DNA sequence: TGTGCCAGCAGCCGAGACGGGTACAATGAGCAGTTCTTC.

V usage is TRBV6-2 or TRBV6-3 and J usage is TRBJ2-6; D possibly corresponds to TRBD1 (7 bases). The V end was cut by 2 bases, the J end by 5 bases, with 28 bases between. CDR3 length: 21 residues. The V gene's germline CDR1 is MNHEY and CDR2 SVGEGT. The CDR3 loop is CASSYPMGQGGPTRRANVLTF. CDR3 sequence (DNA): TGTGCCAGCAGTTACCCCATGGGGCAGGGGGGCCCGACCCGTAGGGCCAACGTCCTGACTTTC.

A single count supports this clone. The chain joins TRBV5-1 to TRBJ2-2; D not resolved. The CDR3 covers 12 residues. V was clipped by 4 bases and J by 2 bases, with 3 bases between them. Germline CDR1 reads SGHRS; CDR2 reads YFSETQ. CDR3 sequence: CASSQNTGELFF. The CDR3 DNA sequence: TGCGCCAGCAGCCAAAACACCGGGGAGCTGTTTTTT.

The rearrangement joins TRBV7-2 to TRBJ2-5, with D perhaps being TRBD1 or TRBD2 (6 bases each). Per germline, CDR1 SGHTA and CDR2 FQGNSA. CDR3 length equals 14 residues. V lost 5 bases to trimming and J lost 5 bases, with 15 bases between them. The DNA of the CDR3 is TGTGCCAGCAGCCTAGGAGGGGGTAGCGAGACCCAGTACTTC. Its translation: CASSLGGGSETQYF.

This sequence joins TRBV25-1 and TRBJ1-2, with 8 nucleotides matching TRBD1. Looked up from germline, CDR1 is MGHDK and CDR2 is SYGVNS. CDR3 length equals 13 residues. Trimming took 8 bases from V and 4 from J; bases not matched to a gene: 6. This CDR3 reads CASLGQGAYGYTF. The CDR3 nucleotides read TGTGCCAGCCTAGGACAGGGAGCCTATGGCTACACCTTC.

This chain uses TRBV7-8 with TRBJ2-1; the match to TRBD1 covers 9 bases. Trimming at V came to 6 bases and at J to 8 bases, leaving 11 bases not matched to a gene. Germline V lookup: CDR1 SGHVS, CDR2 FQNEAQ. CDR3 length equals 15 residues. The DNA for the CDR3 is TGTGCCAGCAGGCACCTGGGACAGGGTCCCCATGAGCAGTTCTTC. Translation gives CASRHLGQGPHEQFF.

This clone was detected a few times. V gene TRBV6-5 combines with J gene TRBJ2-7, with D tentatively TRBD2 (5 bases). Germline values: CDR1 MNHEY, CDR2 SVGAGI. The CDR3 loop spans 14 amino acids. Trimming took 2 bases from V and 3 from J, leaving 11 bases between them. DNA for the CDR3: TGTGCCAGCAGTTACGCACGGGGAAGCTACGAGCAGTACTTC. Its protein is CASSYARGSYEQYF.

The chain combines TRBV6-2 or TRBV6-3 with TRBJ1-5, with D perhaps matching TRBD1 (5 bases). CDR3 length equals 14 residues. Trimming stripped 0 bases from V and 4 bases from J, with 7 bases between. The germline gives CDR1 MNHEY, CDR2 SVGEGT. The CDR3 coding sequence is TGTGCCAGCAGTTACTCGACAGTTAATCAGCCCCAGCATTTT. Its protein product is CASSYSTVNQPQHF.

The rearrangement links TRBV6-5 to TRBJ1-4, with 9 positions matching TRBD1. Germline V gene sequence: CDR1 MNHEY, CDR2 SVGAGI. There are 15 residues in the CDR3. Trimming took 6 bases from V and 8 from J; bases not matched to a gene: 10. CDR3 DNA: TGTGCCAGCAGACCGACCGGGACAGGGAACGAAAAACTGTTTTTT. Amino acids: CASRPTGTGNEKLFF.

The gene calls are TRBV18 and TRBJ2-3, with D possibly matching TRBD2 (5 bases). The CDR3 covers 15 residues. Trimming took 2 bases from V and 3 from J, leaving 12 bases between them. Looked up from germline, CDR1 is KGHSH and CDR2 is LQKENI. The CDR3 DNA is TGTGCCAGCTCACCATCATATAGGGAGACAGATACGCAGTATTTT. Encoded protein: CASSPSYRETDTQYF.

The chain links TRBV27 to TRBJ2-3; TRBD1 matches 7 bases. The V segment lost 6 bases and the J segment 4 bases; nucleotides outside the gene matches: 4. The CDR3 is 13 amino acids. Germline values: CDR1 MNHEY, CDR2 SMNVEV (reference sequence). CDR3 DNA sequence: TGTGCCAGCAGGGGACAGTTAGCAGATACGCAGTATTTT. It is translated as CASRGQLADTQYF.

The chain links TRBV6-5 to TRBJ1-6; TRBD1 matches at 7 bases. CDR1 and CDR2 (germline): MNHEY, SVGAGI. The V and J ends lost 4 bases and 9 bases, in that order; junction bases with no gene match: 6. The CDR3 runs to 14 residues. CDR3 protein: CASSLDRSPSPLHF. The CDR3 nucleotides read TGTGCCAGCAGTTTGGACAGGTCACCTTCACCCCTCCACTTT.

The CDR3 sequence: CASSGLGSGELFF. CDR3 bases: TGTGCCAGCAGCGGACTTGGGTCCGGGGAGCTGTTTTTT. V is TRBV11-1 and J is TRBJ2-2, with a tentative D call TRBD2 (5 bases). The germline gives CDR1 SGHAT, CDR2 FQDESV (reference sequence). V lost 5 bases and J lost 6, with 10 bases in between. This CDR3 region has 13 residues.

V gene TRBV19 combines with J gene TRBJ1-1; TRBD1 matches 9 bases. The CDR3 has 16 amino acids. The germline CDR1 and CDR2 sequences are LNHDA and SQIVND (reference sequence). Trimming removed 7 bases from V and 4 bases from J; junction bases left unmatched: 13. The CDR3 here is CASIGTGRFGGTEAFF. CDR3 sequence (DNA): TGTGCCAGTATTGGGACAGGGCGTTTTGGGGGCACTGAAGCTTTCTTT.

The chain employs TRBV29-1 and TRBJ2-5; TRBD1 might be the D (6 bases). Trimming pared 7 bases from V and 3 bases from J, leaving 18 bases between. Germline loops: CDR1 SQVTM, CDR2 ANQGSEA. There are 14 residues in the CDR3. The CDR3 nucleotides read TGCAGCGCCCCCAGGACGGGACACAAAGAGACCCAGTACTTC. Translation gives CSAPRTGHKETQYF.

The rearrangement uses TRBV28 and TRBJ1-1; D possibly corresponds to TRBD1 (5 bases). Germline V gives CDR1 MDHEN, CDR2 SYDVKM. Trimming took 6 bases from V and 1 from J, leaving 18 bases between them. This CDR3 comprises 16 residues. CDR3 in amino acids: CASRLLRGPSNTEAFF. CDR3 nucleotides: TGTGCCAGCAGGCTACTGCGGGGACCGTCGAACACTGAAGCTTTCTTT.